This T cell receptor (beta chain) was identified during a study of T cells expressing NK-cell markers. Germline V CDR1 and CDR2: SGHRS, YFSETQ. The CDR3 consists of 15 residues. TCRdb re-called the 5' RACE reads and gives one entry per CDR3 protein, without DNA. The data show 400,000 to 450,000 distinct CDR3 sequences, and the top ten clones hold 7.3%. The clonotype was recovered from a woman aged 18 to 75 in good health. V gene TRBV5-1 combines with J gene TRBJ1-4; without DNA, the TCRdb call of TRBD1 cannot be checked. The sequenced sample consisted of blood T cells: a sorted CD56 or NKG2C T cell subset, CD4+ or CD8+ T cells, or bulk PBMC T cells (not recorded which). The CDR3 loop reads CASSLSRGGHEKLFF.